The rows below give T cell receptor beta chains drawn from one sample of a study of OX40 agonist ivuxolimab in advanced cancers. Clones were read by immunoSEQ multiplex PCR, and TCRdb kept only the in-frame ones, dropping some. The table shows about 41,000 clones, with approximately 78% occurring only once. This material consisted of CD4+ or CD8+ T cells sorted from blood, taken in a trial of the OX40 agonist ivuxolimab. These receptors were collected from an adult with an advanced solid tumor such as melanoma, head and neck, liver or kidney cancer. Both conserved end residues are part of each CDR3. D genes are given only for firm matches. Some rows mark clone size as missing; the rest say once, few, many or name a class of expanded clone.

TRBV27	TRBJ2-5	TRBD2	-	TGTGCCAGCAGTTTTGCTAGCGGACAAGAGACCCAGTACTTC	CASSFASGQETQYF
TRBV29-1	TRBJ2-1	TRBD2	-	TGCAGCGTTGAAAGTAGCGGGGGGTACAATGAGCAGTTCTTC	CSVESSGGYNEQFF
TRBV4-1	TRBJ2-1	TRBD2	-	TGCGCCAGCAGCCCCGGGGGGTTCGTGCACAATGAGCAGTTCTTC	CASSPGGFVHNEQFF
TRBV6-5	TRBJ2-7	-	-	TGTGCCAGCAGCGCTCCTGGGGCTAGCGAAAATAACTTC	CASSAPGASENNF
TRBV15	TRBJ2-3	TRBD2	-	TGTGCCACCAGCAGAGATCTAGGTGGGCGGGGGGGCCGAGATACGCAGTATTTT	CATSRDLGGRGGRDTQYF
TRBV6-5	TRBJ1-2	-	few	TGTGCCAGCAGCCGAGACAGGTTAGACTCCTATGGCTACACCTTC	CASSRDRLDSYGYTF
TRBV28	TRBJ2-7	TRBD1	-	TGTGCCAGCAGCCAGGGACAGCGAAACCCGTTCCTCTCCTACGAGCAGTACTTC	CASSQGQRNPFLSYEQYF
TRBV19	TRBJ1-1	-	-	TGTGCCAGTAGTATACAGGGGAACACTGAAGCTTTCTTT	CASSIQGNTEAFF
TRBV11-2	TRBJ1-2	TRBD1	-	TGTGCCAGCAGCTTAGAAGCGGACAGGCTTTTCTATGGCTACACCTTC	CASSLEADRLFYGYTF
TRBV5-1	TRBJ2-4	-	-	TGCGCCAGCAGCTCTACTCCGGGACCACAAAACATTCAGTACTTC	CASSSTPGPQNIQYF
TRBV6-5	TRBJ1-1	-	-	TGTGCCAGCAGTTACTCACAGAACACTGAAGCTTTCTTT	CASSYSQNTEAFF
TRBV28	TRBJ2-1	-	once	TGTGCCAGTGAGGGCGGTTACAATGAGCAGTTCTTC	CASEGGYNEQFF
TRBV25-1	TRBJ1-2	TRBD1	few	TGTGCCAGCCGACAGGGACGCCTTGGCTACACCTTC	CASRQGRLGYTF
TRBV20-1	TRBJ2-1	-	-	TGCAGTGCTGACGACAGGGAGCAGTTCTTC	CSADDREQFF
TRBV14	TRBJ2-2	-	once	TGTGCCAGCAGCCAAGGCATCCCCCACAGGAGCAACGCGAACACCGGGGAGCTGTTTTTT	CASSQGIPHRSNANTGELFF
TRBV28	TRBJ1-4	-	-	TGTGCCAGCAGTTCCGGGACGGTTATCAAACTGTTTTTT	CASSSGTVIKLFF
TRBV9	TRBJ2-7	TRBD2	-	TGTGCCAGCGGGACGGGGGGACGCGAGCAGTACTTC	CASGTGGREQYF
TRBV9	TRBJ1-2	-	-	TGTGCCAGCAGCGCCATGGGTGACGGCTACACCTTC	CASSAMGDGYTF
TRBV15	TRBJ2-2	-	-	TGTGCCACCAGCAGAGACGGTACCGGGGAGCTGTTTTTT	CATSRDGTGELFF
TRBV4-3	TRBJ2-1	-	-	TGCGCCAGCACCTCCAGCCTTGGGAATGAGCAGTTCTTC	CASTSSLGNEQFF
TRBV29-1	TRBJ2-3	-	-	TGCAGCGTTGAAGAGCAGGGGGGGATCACAGATACGCAGTATTTT	CSVEEQGGITDTQYF
TRBV28	TRBJ1-2	TRBD1	-	TGTGCCAGCAGTGGGGGACAGGTCACTCTTAAGAGAGAGTTC	CASSGGQVTLKREF
TRBV5-4	TRBJ2-1	-	once	TGTGCCAGCAGCTTTGGGGTCTACAATGAGCAGTTCTTC	CASSFGVYNEQFF
TRBV11-2	TRBJ2-3	-	-	TGTGCCAGCAGCTTATCCGACTATGGCCTCAGCACAGATACGCAGTATTTT	CASSLSDYGLSTDTQYF
TRBV4-3	TRBJ1-4	-	-	TGCGCCAGCAGCCCCTTGGCAACTAATGAAAAACTGTTTTTT	CASSPLATNEKLFF
TRBV30	TRBJ1-2	-	-	TGTGCCTGGAACCCGAACCCAGGGAGTGGCTACACCTTC	CAWNPNPGSGYTF
TRBV4-3	TRBJ1-6	-	-	TGCGCCAGCAGCCAAGACAGGGGTTTTAATTCACCCCTCCACTTT	CASSQDRGFNSPLHF
TRBV12-5	TRBJ2-1	-	once	TGTGCTAGTGGTTTGGTAGGGGGGGCCTATGGAAATGAGCAGTTCTTC	CASGLVGGAYGNEQFF
TRBV11-1	TRBJ2-7	-	-	TGTGCCAGCAGCTTTCTCCGTGGCCTGGAGCAGTACTTC	CASSFLRGLEQYF
TRBV7-2	TRBJ2-7	-	-	TGTGCCAGCAGCTTAGTCCCGTATGACAAGTACGAGCAGTACTTC	CASSLVPYDKYEQYF
TRBV2	TRBJ1-1	TRBD1	few	TGTGCCAGCAGGGCCCCCGGGACAGCGAACACTGAAGCTTTCTTT	CASRAPGTANTEAFF
TRBV27	TRBJ2-1	-	-	TGTGCCAGCAATTTACTAGGGCCATACAATGAGCAGTTCTTC	CASNLLGPYNEQFF